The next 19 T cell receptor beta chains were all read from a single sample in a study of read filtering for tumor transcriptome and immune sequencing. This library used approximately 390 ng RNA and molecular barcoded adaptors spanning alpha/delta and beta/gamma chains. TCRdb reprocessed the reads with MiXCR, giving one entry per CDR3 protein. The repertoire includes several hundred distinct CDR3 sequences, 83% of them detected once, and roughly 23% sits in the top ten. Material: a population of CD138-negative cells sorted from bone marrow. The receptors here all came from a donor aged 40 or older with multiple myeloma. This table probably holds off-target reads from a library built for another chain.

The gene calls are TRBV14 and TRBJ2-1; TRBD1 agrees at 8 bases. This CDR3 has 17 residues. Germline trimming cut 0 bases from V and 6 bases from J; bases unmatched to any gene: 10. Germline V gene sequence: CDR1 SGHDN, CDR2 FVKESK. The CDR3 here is CASSQERDRRIVNEQFF. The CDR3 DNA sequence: TGTGCCAGCAGCCAAGAGCGGGACAGGAGAATCGTCAATGAGCAGTTCTTC. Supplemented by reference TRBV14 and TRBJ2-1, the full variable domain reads EAGVTQFPSHSVIEKGQTVTLRCDPISGHDNLYWYRRVMGKEIKFLLHFVKESKQDESGMPNNRFLAERTGGTYSTLKVQPAELEDSGVYFCASSQERDRRIVNEQFFGPGTRLTVL.

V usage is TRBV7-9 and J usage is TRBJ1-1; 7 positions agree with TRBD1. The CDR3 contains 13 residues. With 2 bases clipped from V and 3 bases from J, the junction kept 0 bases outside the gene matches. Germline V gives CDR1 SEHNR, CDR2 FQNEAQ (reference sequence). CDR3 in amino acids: CASSLQGDTEAFF. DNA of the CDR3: TGTGCCAGCAGCTTACAGGGGGACACTGAAGCTTTCTTT.

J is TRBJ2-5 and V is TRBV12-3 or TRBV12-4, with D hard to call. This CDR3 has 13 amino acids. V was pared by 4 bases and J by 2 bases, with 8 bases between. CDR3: CASSYWGQETQYF. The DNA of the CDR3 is TGTGCCAGCAGTTACTGGGGACAAGAGACCCAGTACTTC.

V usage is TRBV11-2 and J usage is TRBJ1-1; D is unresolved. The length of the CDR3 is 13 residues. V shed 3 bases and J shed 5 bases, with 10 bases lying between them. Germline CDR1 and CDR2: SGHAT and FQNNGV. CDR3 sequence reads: CASSLTGRTEAFF. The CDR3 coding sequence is TGTGCCAGCAGCTTGACCGGGAGAACTGAAGCTTTCTTT. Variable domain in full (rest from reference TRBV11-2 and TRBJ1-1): EAGVAQSPRYKIIEKRQSVAFWCNPISGHATLYWYQQILGQGPKLLIQFQNNGVVDDSQLPKDRFSAERLKGVDSTLKIQPAKLEDSAVYLCASSLTGRTEAFFGQGTRLTVV.

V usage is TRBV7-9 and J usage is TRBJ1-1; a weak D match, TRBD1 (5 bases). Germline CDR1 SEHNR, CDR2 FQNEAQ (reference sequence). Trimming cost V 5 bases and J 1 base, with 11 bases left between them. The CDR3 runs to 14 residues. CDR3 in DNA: TGTGCCAGCAGCCCGCCTCAGGGGAACACTGAAGCTTTCTTT. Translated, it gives CASSPPQGNTEAFF.

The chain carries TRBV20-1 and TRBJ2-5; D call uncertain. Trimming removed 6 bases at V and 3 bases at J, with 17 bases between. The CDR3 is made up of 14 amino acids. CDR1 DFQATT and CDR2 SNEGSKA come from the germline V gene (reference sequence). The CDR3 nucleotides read TGCAGTGCCACCGGCCCGTGGCCTAAAGAGACCCAGTACTTC. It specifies CSATGPWPKETQYF.

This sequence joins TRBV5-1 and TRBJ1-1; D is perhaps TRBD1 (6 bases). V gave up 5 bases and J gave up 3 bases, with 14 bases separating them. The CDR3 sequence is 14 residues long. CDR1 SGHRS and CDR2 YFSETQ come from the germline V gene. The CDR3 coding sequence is TGCGCCAGCAGTCTGAACAGGGTGGACACTGAAGCTTTCTTT. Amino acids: CASSLNRVDTEAFF. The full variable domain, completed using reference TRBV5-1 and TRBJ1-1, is KAGVTQTPRYLIKTRGQQVTLSCSPISGHRSVSWYQQTPGQGLQFLFEYFSETQRNKGNFPGRFSGRQFSNSRSEMNVSTLELGDSALYLCASSLNRVDTEAFFGQGTRLTVV.

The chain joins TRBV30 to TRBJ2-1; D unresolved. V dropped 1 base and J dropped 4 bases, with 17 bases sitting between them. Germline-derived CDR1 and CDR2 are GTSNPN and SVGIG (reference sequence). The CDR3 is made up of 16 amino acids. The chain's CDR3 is CAWSAWSKTQYNEQFF. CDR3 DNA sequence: TGTGCCTGGAGTGCCTGGAGTAAAACGCAGTACAATGAGCAGTTCTTC.

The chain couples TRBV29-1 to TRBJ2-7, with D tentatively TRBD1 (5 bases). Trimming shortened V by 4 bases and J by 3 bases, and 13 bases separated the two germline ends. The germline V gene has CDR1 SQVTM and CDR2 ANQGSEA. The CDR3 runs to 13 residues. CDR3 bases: TGCAGCGTTGCCCTGACAGAAGACTACGAGCAGTACTTC. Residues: CSVALTEDYEQYF.

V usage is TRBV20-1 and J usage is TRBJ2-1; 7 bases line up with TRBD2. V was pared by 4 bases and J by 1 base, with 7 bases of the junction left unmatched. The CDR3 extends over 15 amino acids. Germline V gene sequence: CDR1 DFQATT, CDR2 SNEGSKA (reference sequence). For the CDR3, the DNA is TGCAGTGCTAAGATGCGGGAGAAGTCCTACAATGAGCAGTTCTTC. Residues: CSAKMREKSYNEQFF.

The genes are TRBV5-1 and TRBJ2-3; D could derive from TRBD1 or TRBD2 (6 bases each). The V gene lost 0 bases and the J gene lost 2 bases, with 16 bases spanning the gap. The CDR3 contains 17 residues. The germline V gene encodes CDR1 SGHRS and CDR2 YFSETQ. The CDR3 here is CASSLGRGTPLTDTQYF. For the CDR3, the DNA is TGCGCCAGCAGCTTGGGGCGCGGGACACCACTCACAGATACGCAGTATTTT.

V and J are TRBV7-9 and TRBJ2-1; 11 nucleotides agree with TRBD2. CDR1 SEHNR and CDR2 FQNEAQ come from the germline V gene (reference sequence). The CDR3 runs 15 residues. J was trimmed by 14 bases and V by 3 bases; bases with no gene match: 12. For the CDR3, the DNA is TGTGCCAGCAGCTTCTTGAAGCTAGCGGGAGGCTACGAGTTCTTC. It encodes CASSFLKLAGGYEFF.

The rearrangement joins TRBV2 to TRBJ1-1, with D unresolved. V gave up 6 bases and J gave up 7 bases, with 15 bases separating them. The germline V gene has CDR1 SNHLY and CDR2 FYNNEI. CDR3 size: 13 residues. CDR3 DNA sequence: TGTGCCAGCAGATCGCTGACGGAAGGTGAAGCTTTCTTT. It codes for CASRSLTEGEAFF.

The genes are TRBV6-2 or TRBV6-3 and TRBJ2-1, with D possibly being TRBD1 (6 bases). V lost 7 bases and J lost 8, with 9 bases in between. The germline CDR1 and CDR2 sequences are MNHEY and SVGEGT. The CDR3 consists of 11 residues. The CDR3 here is CASTRGHEQFF. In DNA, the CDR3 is TGTGCCAGCACCAGGGGCCATGAGCAGTTCTTC.

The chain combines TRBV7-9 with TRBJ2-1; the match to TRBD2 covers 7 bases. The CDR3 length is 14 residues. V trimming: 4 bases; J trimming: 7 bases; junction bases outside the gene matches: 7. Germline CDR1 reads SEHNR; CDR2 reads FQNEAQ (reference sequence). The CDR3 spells CASSSARGGNEQFF. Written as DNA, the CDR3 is TGTGCCAGCAGCTCTGCACGCGGGGGAAATGAGCAGTTCTTC.

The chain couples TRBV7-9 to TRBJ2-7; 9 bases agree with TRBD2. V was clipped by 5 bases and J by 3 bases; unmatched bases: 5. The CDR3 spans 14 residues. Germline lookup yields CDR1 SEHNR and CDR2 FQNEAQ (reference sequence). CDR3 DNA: TGTGCCAGCAGCCCCCCTAGCGGGGACTACGAGCAGTACTTC. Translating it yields CASSPPSGDYEQYF.

The DNA of the CDR3 is TGTGCCAGCAGCTCCCAGGGACAGCAGAACACTGAAGCTTTCTTT. It yields the protein CASSSQGQQNTEAFF. The rearrangement links TRBV4-2 to TRBJ1-1, with 7 bases matching TRBD1. The germline V gene encodes CDR1 LGHNA and CDR2 YNFKEQ. V lost 5 bases and J lost 1; bases outside the gene matches: 7. The CDR3 runs to 15 residues.

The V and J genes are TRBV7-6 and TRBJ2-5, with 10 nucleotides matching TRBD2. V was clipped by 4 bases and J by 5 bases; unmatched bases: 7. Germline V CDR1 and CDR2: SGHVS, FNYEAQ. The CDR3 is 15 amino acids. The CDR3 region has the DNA TGTGCCAGCAGCTCCAAGGGGACTAGCGAGGAGACCCAGTACTTC. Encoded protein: CASSSKGTSEETQYF.

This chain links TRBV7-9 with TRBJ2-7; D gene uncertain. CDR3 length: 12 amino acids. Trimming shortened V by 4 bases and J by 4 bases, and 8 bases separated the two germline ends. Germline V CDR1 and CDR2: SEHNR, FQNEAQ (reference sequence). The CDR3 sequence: CASSSLHYEQYF. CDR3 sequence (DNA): TGTGCCAGCAGCTCTCTGCATTACGAGCAGTACTTC.